A selection of T cell receptor beta chains follows, all from one sample in a study of T cells expressing NK-cell markers. TCRdb reanalyzed the 5' RACE reads, giving one entry per CDR3 protein sequence and no DNA. The sample has fewer than 550,000 distinct CDR3 sequences. The sequencing input was blood T cells: a sorted CD56 or NKG2C T cell subset, CD4+ or CD8+ T cells, or bulk PBMC T cells (not recorded which). These receptors all stem from a woman aged 45 to 65 in good health. The CDR3 runs from the conserved cysteine through the conserved F or W.

CDR3: CASSRGPGTAYEQYF; V: TRBV4-1; J: TRBJ2-7
CDR3: CATSRDQGRKLNEQYF; V: TRBV15; J: TRBJ2-7
CDR3: CASSLTPSWEGNEQFF; V: TRBV12-3/TRBV12-4; J: TRBJ2-1
CDR3: CASSPYNYGYTF; V: TRBV9; J: TRBJ1-2
CDR3: CASSFTGYGYTF; V: TRBV28; J: TRBJ1-2
CDR3: CSARDESGLNNEQFF; V: TRBV20-1; J: TRBJ2-1
CDR3: CSAQREGPGGELFF; V: TRBV20-1; J: TRBJ2-2
CDR3: CASSLGARVVQFF; V: TRBV12-3/TRBV12-4; J: TRBJ2-1
CDR3: CASSPPSGEQETQYF; V: TRBV7-9; J: TRBJ2-5
CDR3: CASSQDKRRSDRGDEKLFF; V: TRBV3-1; J: TRBJ1-4